This TCR beta chain derives from a study of cytomegalovirus exposure and HLA in healthy donors. CDR1 is MNHEY and CDR2 is SMNVEV in the germline V gene (reference sequence). This CDR3 comprises 16 residues. Trimming at V came to 5 bases and at J to 0 bases, leaving 4 bases not matched to a gene. The PCR had 60 Vbeta and 13 Jbeta primers. Method: immunoSEQ multiplex PCR; TCRdb's copy keeps in-frame clones and lacks some. Seen here are approximately 180,000 clones, roughly four fifths observed once, and the top ten hold around 2%. Sequenced: PBMCs. V usage is TRBV27 and J usage is TRBJ1-5, with TRBD1 matching over 10 bases. The sequence derives from a man aged 18 to 30 in good health and CMV-seronegative. The chain's CDR3 is CASSPGTGVSNQPQHF. The CDR3 nucleotides read TGTGCCAGCAGTCCCGGGACAGGGGTTAGCAATCAGCCCCAGCATTTT.